These 24 T cell receptor beta chains originate from one sample sequenced in a study of T cell changes during pregnancy in multiple sclerosis. The assay was immunoSEQ multiplex PCR, and TCRdb's table has in-frame clones only and misses some. Among around 40,000 clones, 90% were seen once, and the ten largest hold approximately 0.39%. This specimen was CD4+ T cells from peripheral blood mononuclear cells, taken in the second trimester of pregnancy. Every receptor here comes from a female donor with multiple sclerosis, enrolled in a pregnancy study.

The genes are TRBV5-4 and TRBJ1-2, with TRBD1 matching over 10 bases. CDR3 length equals 19 residues. The germline V gene has CDR1 SGHNT and CDR2 YYREEE (reference sequence). V lost 1 base to trimming and J lost 3 bases; unmatched junction nucleotides: 15. This chain's CDR3 is CASSLTKGTGDASYYGYTF. In DNA, the CDR3 is TGTGCCAGCAGCTTGACTAAAGGGACAGGGGATGCCTCATACTATGGCTACACCTTC.

The rearrangement joins TRBV29-1 to TRBJ2-3; D is perhaps TRBD2 (9 bases). V was trimmed by 1 base and J by 2 bases, leaving 28 bases between them. The germline gives CDR1 SQVTM, CDR2 ANQGSEA. The CDR3 extends over 20 amino acids. The CDR3 DNA reads TGCAGCGTTGAAGGGATATCAGGGGGCTGGCTAGCGGGGATCACAGATACGCAGTATTTT. Translated: CSVEGISGGWLAGITDTQYF.

V is TRBV27 and J is TRBJ1-5; TRBD1 agrees at 7 bases. V shed 5 bases and J 0 bases; nucleotides not matched to a gene: 4. Germline CDR1 MNHEY, CDR2 SMNVEV (reference sequence). This CDR3 has 15 amino acids. The CDR3: CASSGTAHSNQPQHF. The CDR3 nucleotides are TGTGCCAGCAGTGGGACAGCTCATAGCAATCAGCCCCAGCATTTT.

J is TRBJ1-5 and V is TRBV6-5; a weak D match, TRBD1 (5 bases). This CDR3 region has 15 residues. V lost 0 bases and J 3 bases, leaving 9 bases between the germline ends. Per germline, CDR1 MNHEY and CDR2 SVGAGI. The CDR3 spells CASSYSGDFNQPQHF. In DNA, the CDR3 is TGTGCCAGCAGTTACTCAGGGGACTTCAATCAGCCCCAGCATTTT.

The chain combines TRBV7-8 with TRBJ1-3; D is perhaps TRBD1 (5 bases). The germline V gene encodes CDR1 SGHVS and CDR2 FQNEAQ. V was shortened by 8 bases and J by 4 bases, with 21 bases between the two germline ends. The length of the CDR3 is 16 residues. CDR3 coding DNA: TGTGCCAGCGGGGGGAAAAATCGGGACCGAGGAAACACCATATATTTT. It translates to CASGGKNRDRGNTIYF.

The chain joins TRBV4-3 to TRBJ1-5; D gene ambiguous. In germline, CDR1 is LGHNA, CDR2 YSLEER. Trimming pared 0 bases from V and 6 bases from J, leaving 6 bases between. The CDR3 is made up of 13 amino acids. CDR3 DNA sequence: TGCGCCAGCAGCCAAGATCGGGGTCAGCCCCAGCATTTT. It translates to CASSQDRGQPQHF.

In nucleotides, the CDR3 is TGTGCCAGTAAGGACAGGTACTACGAGCAGTACTTC. This gives the protein CASKDRYYEQYF. This chain links TRBV19 with TRBJ2-7; 7 bases match TRBD1. This CDR3 spans 12 amino acids. With V trimmed by 7 bases and J by 3 bases, 3 bases remained unmatched. Germline V gene sequence: CDR1 LNHDA, CDR2 SQIVND (reference sequence). The full variable domain, its missing parts supplied by reference TRBV19 and TRBJ2-7, is DGGITQSPKYLFRKEGQNVTLSCEQNLNHDAMYWYRQDPGQGLRLIYYSQIVNDFQKGDIAEGYSVSREKKESFPLTVTSAQKNPTAFYLCASKDRYYEQYFGPGTRLTVT.

The gene calls are TRBV14 and TRBJ2-5; 11 bases match TRBD2. V shed 5 bases and J 5 bases; nucleotides not matched to a gene: 7. This CDR3 comprises 15 residues. CDR1 is SGHDN and CDR2 is FVKESK in the germline V gene. The CDR3 DNA follows: TGTGCCAGCAGCTTAGTACTAGCGGGAGTCGAGACCCAGTACTTC. Translated, it gives CASSLVLAGVETQYF.

This clone was observed once. Other DNA variants within this sample encode the same CDR3. This chain links TRBV5-4 with TRBJ1-5; 9 nucleotides agree with TRBD1. Germline V gene data show CDR1 as SGHNT and CDR2 as YYREEE (reference sequence). CDR3 length equals 14 residues. The junction had 5 bases not matched to a gene; V was cut back by 4 bases and J by 6 bases. The CDR3 DNA is TGTGCCAGCAGCCTACAGGGGGCGGGTCAGCCCCAGCATTTT. Protein: CASSLQGAGQPQHF.

This chain joins TRBV15 and TRBJ1-2; D remains unclear. Trimming took 0 bases from V and 4 from J, leaving 9 bases between them. The CDR3 loop spans 14 amino acids. Germline lookup yields CDR1 LNHNV and CDR2 YYDKDF (reference sequence). The CDR3 region is CATSRDKTSYGYTF. CDR3 DNA: TGTGCCACCAGCAGAGATAAAACGAGCTATGGCTACACCTTC.

The chain combines TRBV6-1 with TRBJ2-7; D is possibly TRBD1 (6 bases). Per the germline V gene, CDR1 is MNHNS and CDR2 is SASEGT. This CDR3 comprises 14 residues. Trimming shortened V by 8 bases and J by 7 bases, and 21 bases separated the two germline ends. The CDR3 loop is CASQTDWDTGEQYF. The CDR3 coding sequence is TGTGCCAGCCAGACGGACTGGGACACGGGGGAGCAGTACTTC.

The gene calls are TRBV4-3 and TRBJ1-2; 9 nucleotides match TRBD1. CDR1 and CDR2 from the germline V gene are LGHNA and YSLEER. J gave up 8 bases and V 3 bases, and 19 bases lay outside the gene matches. CDR3 length: 18 amino acids. CDR3 loop: CASSHSLRDRALKVGYTF. Written as DNA, the CDR3 is TGCGCCAGCAGCCACTCCCTCCGGGACAGGGCCTTGAAAGTCGGCTACACCTTC.

The chain combines TRBV6-1 with TRBJ1-4, with D perhaps TRBD1 (5 bases). Trimming removed 3 bases from V and 4 bases from J, with 12 bases in between. This CDR3 has 15 residues. Germline CDR1 and CDR2: MNHNS and SASEGT. The CDR3 region has the DNA TGTGCCAGCAGTGAGACAGATTGGGGTAATGAAAAACTGTTTTTT. Translation: CASSETDWGNEKLFF.

J is TRBJ2-5 and V is TRBV7-2; 14 bases are a match to TRBD2. In germline, CDR1 is SGHTA, CDR2 FQGNSA. V lost 5 bases and J lost 5; bases outside the gene matches: 7. This CDR3 contains 16 residues. The DNA for the CDR3 is TGTGCCAGCAGCGCCAGACTAGCGGGGGGGCGGGAGACCCAGTACTTC. It codes for CASSARLAGGRETQYF.

The rearrangement uses TRBV19 and TRBJ1-1, with D perhaps TRBD1 (5 bases). Germline lookup yields CDR1 LNHDA and CDR2 SQIVND (reference sequence). With 6 bases removed from V and 11 bases from J, the gap between germline ends came to 16 bases. There are 12 residues in the CDR3. The CDR3 DNA is TGTGCCAGTAGGCCCCCAAATCGGGGGGCTTTCTTT. Encoded protein: CASRPPNRGAFF.

This clone was observed once. The chain carries TRBV18 and TRBJ1-5; 7 bases are a match to TRBD1. There are 14 residues in the CDR3. The germline gives CDR1 KGHSH, CDR2 LQKENI. The V segment lost 6 bases and the J segment 8 bases; nucleotides outside the gene matches: 10. CDR3 DNA sequence: TGTGCCAGCTCCCCAATTGAACAGGGGAAGCCCCAGCATTTT. Translated: CASSPIEQGKPQHF.

The rearrangement uses TRBV18 and TRBJ2-7, with D possibly matching TRBD1 (5 bases). Trimming took 5 bases from V and 9 from J, leaving 11 bases between them. Germline V gene data show CDR1 as KGHSH and CDR2 as LQKENI. There are 11 residues in the CDR3. The CDR3 coding sequence is TGTGCCAGCTCAATGCCAGACAGGCAGTACTTC. This sequence encodes CASSMPDRQYF.

J is TRBJ2-5 and V is TRBV19; D uncertain. The CDR3 totals 13 residues. Trimming shortened V by 4 bases and J by 5 bases, and 11 bases separated the two germline ends. Germline CDR1 LNHDA, CDR2 SQIVND (reference sequence). The CDR3 region is CASSNVEKETQYF. CDR3 bases: TGTGCCAGTAGTAACGTCGAGAAGGAGACCCAGTACTTC.

The chain combines TRBV7-8 with TRBJ2-2; 8 bases fit TRBD2. Germline V gene sequence: CDR1 SGHVS, CDR2 FQNEAQ. The CDR3 is 15 residues long. J lost 3 bases, V lost 2 bases, and 2 bases had no gene match. CDR3 in amino acids: CASSLSGGDTGELFF. Written as DNA, the CDR3 is TGTGCCAGCAGCTTAAGCGGGGGTGACACCGGGGAGCTGTTTTTT.

The rearrangement uses TRBV19 and TRBJ1-2; the match to TRBD1 covers 8 bases. The CDR3 covers 15 residues. CDR1 LNHDA and CDR2 SQIVND come from the germline V gene (reference sequence). Trimming removed 5 bases from V and 7 bases from J; junction bases left unmatched: 12. The CDR3 here is CASSSRTGIMFGYTF. DNA for the CDR3: TGTGCCAGTAGTTCCCGGACAGGGATTATGTTTGGCTACACCTTC. Looking up the rest from reference TRBV19 and TRBJ1-2 gives the full variable domain: DGGITQSPKYLFRKEGQNVTLSCEQNLNHDAMYWYRQDPGQGLRLIYYSQIVNDFQKGDIAEGYSVSREKKESFPLTVTSAQKNPTAFYLCASSSRTGIMFGYTFGSGTRLTVV.

The chain has TRBV6-5 and TRBJ2-2, with 7 bases aligning to TRBD1. From germline, CDR1 is MNHEY and CDR2 SVGAGI. Unmatched junction bases numbered 3, after V lost 2 bases and J lost 3 bases. The CDR3 spans 15 residues. The CDR3 loop reads CASSYRQGHTGELFF. Here the CDR3 DNA reads TGTGCCAGCAGTTACCGACAGGGACACACCGGGGAGCTGTTTTTT.

This clone was observed a few times. This chain joins TRBV30 and TRBJ1-2, with 7 nucleotides matching TRBD1. CDR3 length: 13 residues. Germline V lookup: CDR1 GTSNPN, CDR2 SVGIG (reference sequence). The V segment lost 3 bases and the J segment 4 bases; nucleotides outside the gene matches: 5. The CDR3 DNA reads as TGTGCCTGGAGGAGGGACAGACCCTATGGCTACACCTTC. Translated: CAWRRDRPYGYTF.

The DNA for the CDR3 is TGTGCCAGCAGCCGGGACAGGGATTCACCCCTCCACTTT. Its protein product is CASSRDRDSPLHF. This chain uses TRBV4-2 with TRBJ1-6, with TRBD1 identical over 9 bases. The CDR3 loop spans 13 amino acids. Germline V gene sequence: CDR1 LGHNA, CDR2 YNFKEQ. The J segment lost 8 bases and the V segment lost 4 bases, leaving 0 bases of the junction unmatched.

The chain is built from TRBV7-9 and TRBJ1-2; D may be TRBD1 (5 bases). V was shortened by 6 bases and J by 2 bases, with 10 bases between the two germline ends. CDR1 SEHNR and CDR2 FQNEAQ come from the germline V gene (reference sequence). The CDR3 extends over 13 amino acids. The CDR3 reads CASRRDSNYGYTF. CDR3 coding DNA: TGTGCCAGCAGACGCGACAGCAACTATGGCTACACCTTC.